This section outlines one TCR beta chain sequence together with its context. The antigen is undetermined. This clone may be a read error of a much larger clone one base away. Germline V gene data show CDR1 as MNHNS and CDR2 as SASEGT. The CDR3 has 15 residues. This entry is derived from a study of glioma-infiltrating T cells. On the study more broadly: Glioblastomas were WHO grade IV, sampled at first diagnosis; low-grade were grade II. Blood libraries targeted roughly 4.5- to 11-fold coverage of about a million T cells.

Broader study findings: Tissue and blood shared very few CDR3 sequences. Signature shared blood CDR3 motifs were enriched in low-divergence and depleted in high-divergence patients.

The iRepertoire nested amplicon-rescue multiplex PCR amplified TCR alpha and beta CDR3s from RNA. Via MiXCR, TCRdb re-called the multiplex PCR reads, giving one row per CDR3 protein. Among 300,000 to 450,000 distinct CDR3 sequences listed, less than 50% were seen once. Sequenced: glioma tissue, nonneoplastic brain tissue, or PBMCs (not recorded which). The rearrangement joins TRBV6-1 to TRBJ1-4; a weak D match, TRBD1 (5 bases). The clonotype originates from a human donor with low-grade glioma or glioblastoma, undergoing nonglioma brain surgery, or in good health (not recorded which). The CDR3 sequence: CASSPRQIPNERLFF. Written as DNA, the CDR3 is TGTGCCAGCAGTCCTCGACAGATACCTAATGAAAGACTGTTTTTT.